The 2 T cell receptor beta chains given below trace back to one sample, sequenced in a study of T cell repertoires in cytomegalovirus infection. TCRdb called the reads again in MiXCR, with one record for every CDR3 protein. The table shows about 490,000 distinct CDR3 sequences, with 15% to 20% occurring only once. Sequenced: CD8+ T cells from PBMCs. These receptors were collected from a human donor in good health (CMV status not recorded). Some clones in this sample may be carry-over from other donors' samples.

This clonotype has only a few counts. The chain combines TRBV7-8 with TRBJ2-7; the match to TRBD2 covers 9 bases. After removal of 5 bases from V and 3 bases from J, the junction contained 11 bases not matched to a gene. CDR3 length: 16 residues. CDR1 is SGHVS, CDR2 FQNEAQ, per germline. The CDR3: CASSGSVAGEHYEQYF. The CDR3 DNA is TGTGCCAGCAGCGGTTCCGTAGCGGGGGAGCACTACGAGCAGTACTTC.

This clonotype was seen a few times. The CDR3 nucleotides read TGTGCCAGCAGCTTAAGACAGGGTAACTACGAGCAGTACTTC. This gives the protein CASSLRQGNYEQYF. The rearrangement uses TRBV11-2 and TRBJ2-7, with 7 bases lining up with TRBD1. V dropped 2 bases and J dropped 3; count of bases not matched to a gene: 4. The CDR3 is 14 residues long. Germline assignment: CDR1 SGHAT and CDR2 FQNNGV.